The present TCR beta chain was sequenced within a study of T cells in Graves' hyperthyroidism and ophthalmopathy. This clonotype was counted at least ten times. No antigen is known for it. Used for diagnoses were clinical symptoms, serum thyroxine and TRAb, thyroid ultrasound and orbital computed tomography. Study-wide points: The model anticipated ophthalmopathy a median about 7 months pre-onset. Blood held most thyroid clonotypes expanded above 0.001 frequency.

Germline V gene lookup returns CDR1 PRHDT and CDR2 FYEKMQ (reference sequence). This CDR3 has 15 residues. V gave up 2 bases and J gave up 1 base; unmatched junction bases: 3. The CDR3 regions of TCR beta were amplified from RNA transcripts. TCR CDR3 underwent first-round RT-PCR with the HTBI primer set. MiXCR, run by TCRdb on the multiplex PCR reads, gives a single entry per CDR3 protein. The sample holds almost 600,000 distinct CDR3 sequences; roughly 50% are singletons and the top ten take around 8%. Material for sequencing was peripheral blood or thyroid tissue (not recorded which). The source of this sequence is a woman aged 18-35 years with Graves' hyperthyroidism. This chain connects TRBV13 to TRBJ1-2; 8 nucleotides agree with TRBD1. The CDR3 nucleotides read TGTGCCAGCAGCTTAAAACAGGGGGGTAACTATGGCTACACCTTC. This codes for CASSLKQGGNYGYTF.